This entry is about one T cell receptor (beta chain). Antigen: not known. At one end the junction does not follow the germline gene, possibly because of a read error. The PCR contained 60 Vbeta and 13 Jbeta primers. Assay: immunoSEQ multiplex PCR; the TCRdb copy retains only in-frame clones and omits some. The sample includes about 100,000 clones, about four fifths of them seen just once. CDR1 and CDR2 (germline): SSHAT, FNYEAQ (reference sequence). This CDR3 has 15 residues. The sample belongs to a study of cytomegalovirus exposure and HLA in healthy donors. Background on the study: Researchers found that roughly 81% of 350 to 500 genotyped donors fell within the Caucasian-associated ancestry cluster. The study's findings and limits: TCR beta chains numbering under 200 were designated cytomegalovirus-associated. Most subjects' HLA-A and HLA-B alleles were reportedly predicted from TCR beta sequences. Earlier results showed most TCR beta V segments being productive about 87% or about 30% of the time.

The sequencing input was PBMCs. This chain joins TRBV7-7 and TRBJ2-7; 8 bases match TRBD1. The sequence was collected from a woman in her 70s in good health and CMV-seropositive. CDR3 bases: TGTGCTAGCAGCGAAGGGACAGGTCGACTCTACGAGCAGTACTTC. This codes for CASSEGTGRLYEQYF.